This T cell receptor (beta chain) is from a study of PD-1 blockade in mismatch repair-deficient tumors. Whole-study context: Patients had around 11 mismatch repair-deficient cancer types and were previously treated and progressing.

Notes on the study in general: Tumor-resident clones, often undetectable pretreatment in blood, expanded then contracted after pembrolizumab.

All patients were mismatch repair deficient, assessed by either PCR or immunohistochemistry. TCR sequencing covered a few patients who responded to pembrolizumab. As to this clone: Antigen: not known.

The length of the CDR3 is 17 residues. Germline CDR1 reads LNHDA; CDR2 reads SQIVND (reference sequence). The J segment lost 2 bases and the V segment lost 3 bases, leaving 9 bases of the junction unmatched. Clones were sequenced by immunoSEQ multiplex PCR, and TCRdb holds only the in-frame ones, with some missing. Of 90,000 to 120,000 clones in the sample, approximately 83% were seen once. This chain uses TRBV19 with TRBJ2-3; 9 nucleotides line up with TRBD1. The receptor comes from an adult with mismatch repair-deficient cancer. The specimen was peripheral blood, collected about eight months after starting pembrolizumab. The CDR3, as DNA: TGTGCCAGTAGTATGGCCGGGACAGGGTCCCACACAGATACGCAGTATTTT. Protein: CASSMAGTGSHTDTQYF.